This TCR beta chain was documented in a study of regulatory T cells in long-lasting Graves disease. Study-level findings and limits: Newly diagnosed Graves' patients exceeded persistent ones in TCR diversity. Repertoires from persistent disease leaned toward TRBV28, TRBJ1-2 and TRBJ2-5.

Details on this clonotype: Its antigen is not identified. A read error may explain this, as a much larger clone is one base away.

Indicated time point: newly diagnosed GD, antithyroid drugs for less than 3 months. TCR sequences were obtained from RNA taken from PBMCs. HTBI primers from iRepertoire and Arm-PCR of CDR3 regions yielded the TCR beta libraries. TCRdb re-called the multiplex PCR reads through MiXCR, storing one row per CDR3 protein. The sample yields 540,000 or so distinct CDR3 sequences, roughly 13% seen once. CDR1 and CDR2 (germline): SNHLY, FYNNEI. This CDR3 contains 12 residues. These records were also assigned to another study, of T cells in Graves' hyperthyroidism and ophthalmopathy. That study adds: A set of HTBI primers served as the primers for a first-round RT-PCR of the TCR CDR3. Most thyroid clonotypes with frequency above 0.001 were detected in blood.

This TCR was recovered from a man younger than 40 with Graves disease. The V gene is TRBV2, the J gene TRBJ2-5, with D perhaps TRBD2 (5 bases). The sequencing used peripheral blood mononuclear cells (PBMCs), collected at new diagnosis, from a patient treated with antithyroid drugs. The DNA for the CDR3 is TGTGCCAGCAGTCGGGAAATCGAGACCCAGGACTTC. It specifies CASSREIETQDF.